This paragraph covers one T cell receptor beta chain sequence. Antigen: not known. Collection of ten milliliters of peripheral blood was performed for each donor. The record originates from a study of blood T cells in healthy people across ages. Findings and caveats of the study: Unknown donor CMV status possibly confounded expanded clonotype changes. Higher naive T cell percentage went strongly together with higher TCR beta diversity.

Next came a second PCR, run for about 7 to 12 cycles, which used a sample-barcoded 5' primer along with a J-beta primer mix. With 12 random nucleotides, a template-switch adaptor tagged each individual cDNA molecule. In TCRdb, the 5' RACE reads were re-called with MiXCR into one record per CDR3 protein. The sample lists roughly 500,000 distinct CDR3 sequences; 25% to 30% were seen once. The germline V and J ends were trimmed by 5 bases and 5 bases, with 9 bases remaining between them. The CDR3 has 12 residues. CDR1 MNHEY and CDR2 SVGEGT come from the germline V gene. The receptor comes from an older woman in good health. This chain links TRBV6-2 or TRBV6-3 with TRBJ2-5; unclear D gene. Sequencing was done on a sample of blood. The CDR3 nucleotides are TGTGCCAGCAGTCGTCCTACGGAGACCCAGTACTTC. This sequence encodes CASSRPTETQYF.